Following are 18 T cell receptor beta chains from one sample sequenced in a study of shared clonotypes between healthy human individuals. The table came from immunoSEQ multiplex PCR; TCRdb's copy has only in-frame clones and leaves some out. The sample holds 900,000 to 1,200,000 clones; more than 75% are singletons and the top ten take 0.6% to 0.7%. Input material: memory CD4+ T cells from PBMCs. Subset specified: CD45RA-negative fraction. All receptors derive from a man aged 18 to 29 in good health. Some clones in this sample may be carry-over from other donors' samples.

The chain carries TRBV27 and TRBJ1-1; 7 bases agree with TRBD1. The V segment lost 5 bases and the J segment 0 bases; nucleotides outside the gene matches: 6. Germline V lookup: CDR1 MNHEY, CDR2 SMNVEV (reference sequence). CDR3 size: 15 residues. DNA for the CDR3: TGTGCCAGCAGTCCTTGGGACAGAGTGAACACTGAAGCTTTCTTT. Its protein product is CASSPWDRVNTEAFF.

Of note for this clone: At one end, the junction sequence differs from germline, possibly due to a read error. The V gene is TRBV28, the J gene TRBJ2-4; 9 positions match TRBD2. Per the germline V gene, CDR1 is MDHEN and CDR2 is SYDVKM. The CDR3 is made up of 17 amino acids. CDR3 sequence reads: CVSSARWTREGQNIQYF. In nucleotides, the CDR3 is TGTGTCAGCAGTGCCCGTTGGACGCGGGAGGGCCAGAACATTCAGTACTTC.

This rearrangement joins TRBV7-3 to TRBJ2-1; 9 positions match TRBD2. V dropped 0 bases and J dropped 6; count of bases not matched to a gene: 12. Germline CDR1 and CDR2: SGHTA and FQGTGA. The CDR3 is 18 residues long. Here the CDR3 DNA reads TGTGCCAGCAGCTTAACCGGTCCCCCTAGCGGGATTGGCAATGAGCAGTTCTTC. It translates to CASSLTGPPSGIGNEQFF.

The chain joins TRBV2 to TRBJ1-5; 7 nucleotides line up with TRBD1. With V trimmed by 2 bases and J by 4 bases, 5 bases remained unmatched. Germline CDR1 SNHLY, CDR2 FYNNEI. This CDR3 is 15 amino acids long. Here the CDR3 reads CASSEQGTVNQPQHF. In nucleotides, the CDR3 is TGTGCCAGCAGTGAACAGGGGACAGTTAATCAGCCCCAGCATTTT.

This clone was counted ten times or more. The chain has TRBV28 and TRBJ2-4, with D maybe TRBD1 (6 bases). The CDR3 is 14 residues long. Trimming pared 3 bases from V and 7 bases from J, leaving 13 bases between. CDR1 MDHEN and CDR2 SYDVKM come from the germline V gene. This CDR3 is CASSFQQGMNIQYF. The CDR3 DNA sequence: TGTGCCAGCAGTTTCCAACAGGGCATGAACATTCAGTACTTC.

V usage is TRBV5-1 and J usage is TRBJ2-5, with TRBD2 matching over 8 bases. Germline V gene data show CDR1 as SGHRS and CDR2 as YFSETQ. There are 15 residues in the CDR3. The J segment lost 4 bases and the V segment lost 4 bases, leaving 9 bases of the junction unmatched. The CDR3 is CASSPKGTRIETQYF. CDR3 DNA: TGCGCCAGCAGCCCAAAAGGGACTAGGATAGAGACCCAGTACTTC.

The chain uses TRBV30 and TRBJ2-2; D is ambiguous. V lost 0 bases and J 6 bases, leaving 5 bases between the germline ends. Germline CDR1 GTSNPN, CDR2 SVGIG (reference sequence). There are 12 residues in the CDR3. In DNA, the CDR3 is TGTGCCTGGAGTGTATCCCCCGGGGAGCTGTTTTTT. Encoded protein: CAWSVSPGELFF.

The J gene is TRBJ2-2, the V gene TRBV10-2; no clear D. The CDR3 consists of 15 residues. Germline CDR1 reads WSHSY; CDR2 reads SAAADI. The V and J ends lost 2 bases and 0 bases respectively, with 7 bases between them. CDR3 sequence reads: CASSEIYTNTGELFF. The CDR3 coding sequence is TGCGCCAGCAGTGAGATCTATACGAACACCGGGGAGCTGTTTTTT.

V usage is TRBV15 and J usage is TRBJ2-2; the D gene could be TRBD1 or TRBD2 (6 bases each). The CDR3 spans 18 residues. Germline CDR1 LNHNV, CDR2 YYDKDF (reference sequence). The ends were cut back, 0 bases at V and 0 bases at J, with 14 bases in the middle. CDR3 nucleotides: TGTGCCACCAGCAGAGAGAGGAGGGGGAAATCGAACACCGGGGAGCTGTTTTTT. Translation gives CATSRERRGKSNTGELFF.

This clone came up once. This sequence joins TRBV7-9 and TRBJ2-3; D is undetermined. The germline CDR1 and CDR2 sequences are SEHNR and FQNEAQ (reference sequence). The CDR3 extends over 15 amino acids. Trimming cost V 3 bases and J 4 bases, with 14 bases left between them. In nucleotides, the CDR3 is TGTGCCAGCAGCTTTCCTGGGTCGGCAGCAGATACGCAGTATTTT. This translates into CASSFPGSAADTQYF.

This chain connects TRBV7-2 to TRBJ2-1; TRBD2 matches 7 bases. Trimming at V came to 5 bases and at J to 0 bases, leaving 7 bases not matched to a gene. The CDR3 has 16 amino acids. Germline CDR1 reads SGHTA; CDR2 reads FQGNSA. CDR3 protein: CASSNSGGSSYNEQFF. Written as DNA, the CDR3 is TGTGCCAGCAGCAATAGCGGCGGGAGCTCCTACAATGAGCAGTTCTTC.

Only one count was recorded for this clone. The J gene is TRBJ2-6, the V gene TRBV7-9; D unclear. The length of the CDR3 is 15 residues. Germline values: CDR1 SEHNR, CDR2 FQNEAQ (reference sequence). V was clipped by 2 bases and J by 2 bases, with 7 bases between them. The CDR3 region is CASSLQGPGANVLTF. The CDR3, as DNA: TGTGCCAGCAGCTTACAAGGTCCTGGGGCCAACGTCCTGACTTTC.

The J gene is TRBJ1-3, the V gene TRBV2, with a weak D call TRBD1 (6 bases). From germline, CDR1 is SNHLY and CDR2 FYNNEI. This CDR3 comprises 14 residues. V lost 6 bases and J lost 0, with 9 bases in between. The CDR3 nucleotides are TGTGCCAGCAGCGAACAGGGCTCTGGAAACACCATATATTTT. Translation gives CASSEQGSGNTIYF.

The chain couples TRBV9 to TRBJ2-3; no firm D call. The CDR3 consists of 14 residues. Germline V gene lookup returns CDR1 SGDLS and CDR2 YYNGEE. V lost 4 bases and J 4 bases, leaving 13 bases between the germline ends. In DNA form, the CDR3 reads TGTGCCAGCAGCCCGTCGGGTTCCGCAGATACGCAGTATTTT. Encoded protein: CASSPSGSADTQYF.

This clone appeared a few times. The V call is TRBV5-4, the J call TRBJ2-2; 9 bases map to TRBD2. The CDR3 length is 18 residues. From germline, CDR1 is SGHNT and CDR2 YYREEE (reference sequence). The J segment lost 7 bases and the V segment lost 4 bases, leaving 17 bases of the junction unmatched. CDR3 loop: CASSRGGGREGRGGELFF. DNA for the CDR3: TGTGCCAGCAGCCGCGGTGGAGGGCGGGAGGGTCGAGGCGGGGAGCTGTTTTTT.

The V and J genes are TRBV5-1 and TRBJ2-7, with 14 bases lining up with TRBD2. This CDR3 spans 16 amino acids. V shed 3 bases and J 3 bases; nucleotides not matched to a gene: 5. Germline V gene lookup returns CDR1 SGHRS and CDR2 YFSETQ. The CDR3 bases are TGCGCCAGCAGCTGGGGACTAGCGGGAGCCTTCTACGAGCAGTACTTC. This codes for CASSWGLAGAFYEQYF.

CDR3 sequence: CASSIGRGRTDTQYF. DNA for the CDR3: TGTGCCAGTAGTATAGGAAGGGGTCGGACAGATACGCAGTATTTT. This chain connects TRBV19 to TRBJ2-3; D is perhaps TRBD1 (5 bases). CDR3 size: 15 residues. V lost 1 base and J 3 bases, leaving 11 bases between the germline ends. The germline V gene encodes CDR1 LNHDA and CDR2 SQIVND (reference sequence).

This clone came up a few times. V gene TRBV2 combines with J gene TRBJ2-1; perhaps TRBD1 as D (5 bases). The germline CDR1 and CDR2 sequences are SNHLY and FYNNEI. The CDR3 runs to 14 residues. V lost 5 bases and J lost 3, with 11 bases in between. The CDR3 region is CASSQSGNYNEQFF. The CDR3 DNA reads TGTGCCAGCAGTCAATCAGGGAACTACAATGAGCAGTTCTTC.